These 9 T cell receptor beta chains share one sample of origin, sequenced in a study of CD8+CD57+ T cells in acquired aplastic anemia. TCR beta VDJ combinations and CDR3 sequences were profiled from genomic DNA. TCRdb re-called the reads with MiXCR, one entry per CDR3 protein. The table has around 170,000 distinct CDR3 sequences, 45% to 50% seen once; the top ten hold approximately 2.9%. Sample: sorted CD4+, CD8+, or CD8+CD57+ T cells (not recorded which) from PBMCs. Receptors originate from a human donor in good health.

The gene calls are TRBV20-1 and TRBJ1-1; D is unresolved. CDR1 is DFQATT and CDR2 is SNEGSKA in the germline V gene (reference sequence). There are 12 residues in the CDR3. The V gene lost 3 bases and the J gene lost 3 bases, with 8 bases spanning the gap. The CDR3 region has the DNA TGCAGTGCTAGGCCTGAGGACACTGAAGCTTTCTTT. This codes for CSARPEDTEAFF.

The chain combines TRBV5-1 with TRBJ2-7; no firm D call. This CDR3 region has 14 residues. Trimming took 0 bases from V and 5 from J, leaving 12 bases between them. Looked up from germline, CDR1 is SGHRS and CDR2 is YFSETQ. DNA for the CDR3: TGCGCCAGCAGCTTGGAGGGAATCCGGGACGAGCAGTACTTC. Amino acids: CASSLEGIRDEQYF.

The chain has TRBV2 and TRBJ1-6; D is undetermined. This CDR3 is 12 amino acids long. Deletions cut 4 bases from V and 9 bases from J, with 7 bases between. Germline CDR1 and CDR2: SNHLY and FYNNEI. The CDR3 spells CASSVTISPLHF. The DNA of the CDR3 is TGTGCCAGCAGTGTGACAATTTCACCCCTCCACTTT.

This clonotype was seen at least ten times. The chain combines TRBV3-1 with TRBJ2-5; D ambiguous. CDR1 LGHDT and CDR2 YNNKEL come from the germline V gene (reference sequence). This CDR3 comprises 12 residues. Trimming took 4 bases from V and 5 from J, leaving 8 bases between them. CDR3 sequence (DNA): TGTGCCAGCAGCCGGGGATTTGAGACCCAGTACTTC. Amino acids: CASSRGFETQYF.

A note on this clonotype: Since the CDR3 does not end with the conserved phenylalanine or tryptophan, this likely comes from a read error. The chain's CDR3 is CASSLHRGPQETQYL. CDR3 DNA sequence: TGCGCCAGCAGCCTACACAGGGGTCCCCAAGAGACCCAGTACCTC. This chain links TRBV4-1 with TRBJ2-5; 7 bases fit TRBD1. Trimming at V came to 4 bases and at J to 1 base, leaving 6 bases not matched to a gene. CDR1 is MGHRA, CDR2 YSYEKL, per germline. The CDR3 has 15 residues.

As concerns this clonotype: In this CDR3 the conserved last residue, phenylalanine or tryptophan, is missing, so a read error is likely. The DNA is omitted, as the CDR3 cannot be located on it reliably, and the CDR3 follows TCRdb's listing. This chain connects TRBV4-1 to TRBJ2-5; the DNA was not used to check the table's D call, TRBD1. Germline V lookup: CDR1 MGHRA, CDR2 YSYEKL. The CDR3 is 17 amino acids long, termini counted. The CDR3 sequence: CASSQVASARGMQTQHL.

The V and J genes are TRBV6-5 and TRBJ1-1, with D uncertain. There are 14 residues in the CDR3. Germline values: CDR1 MNHEY, CDR2 SVGAGI. The V gene lost 0 bases and the J gene lost 5 bases, with 10 bases spanning the gap. The chain's CDR3 is CASSYSWGGTEAFF. In DNA, the CDR3 is TGTGCCAGCAGTTACTCATGGGGAGGAACTGAAGCTTTCTTT.

The gene calls are TRBV19 and TRBJ2-7, with TRBD2 matching 14 bases. Trimming at V came to 5 bases and at J to 6 bases, leaving 9 bases not matched to a gene. The germline gives CDR1 LNHDA, CDR2 SQIVND (reference sequence). The length of the CDR3 is 16 residues. CDR3 loop: CASSAGLAGAQLEQYF. CDR3 in DNA: TGTGCCAGTAGTGCGGGACTAGCGGGAGCTCAGCTCGAGCAGTACTTC.

Many counts were recorded for this clonotype. This chain joins TRBV20-1 and TRBJ1-6; TRBD1 agrees at 7 bases. The CDR3 loop spans 15 amino acids. Losses at the gene ends were 3 bases for V and 8 bases for J; bases not matched to a gene: 10. Germline CDR1 and CDR2: DFQATT and SNEGSKA (reference sequence). CDR3 in amino acids: CSASSGQLLDSPLHF. For the CDR3, the DNA is TGCAGTGCTAGCTCGGGACAGCTCCTAGATTCACCCCTCCACTTT.